The clone carrying this T cell receptor (beta chain) appeared a few times. This sample was included in a study of blood T cells in healthy people across ages. Every donor gave 7.5 to 10 milliliters of peripheral blood. Total RNA extracted from each sample amounted to at least 6 micrograms. The use of a sample-barcoded 5' primer and a J-beta primer mix characterized a second PCR of roughly 6 to 11 cycles. MiXCR was run by TCRdb on the 5' RACE reads, yielding one entry per CDR3 protein. The sample has 450,000 to 700,000 distinct CDR3 sequences, approximately 27% seen once. V was shortened by 7 bases and J by 8 bases, with 17 bases between the two germline ends. Germline V gives CDR1 MNHEY, CDR2 SVGEGT. There are 13 residues in the CDR3.

This TCR was sampled from a woman in her seventies in good health. V is TRBV6-2 or TRBV6-3 and J is TRBJ1-2, with D uncertain. Source material: blood. The CDR3 DNA is TGTGCCAGCACCGAGGAGGGATTAGGAGGCTACACCTTC. This sequence encodes CASTEEGLGGYTF.